The 32 T cell receptor beta chains listed next were all sequenced from one sample in a study of long-term antiretroviral therapy in people with HIV. Version v3.0 of the immunoSEQ assay ran at survey level. The assay was immunoSEQ multiplex PCR, and TCRdb's table has in-frame clones only and misses some. Here the sample spans around 26,000 clones, around 87% being singletons. The sequenced sample was unsorted PBMCs, obtained roughly 2.7 years after starting antiretroviral therapy. The receptor source for this set is a man aged 35 to 55 with HIV.

The V call is TRBV6-1, the J call TRBJ2-4; TRBD2 matches 9 bases. The CDR3 loop spans 15 amino acids. Trimming cost V 0 bases and J 8 bases; bases outside gene matches: 5. Germline CDR1 is MNHNS and CDR2 is SASEGT. The CDR3: CASSEAAGGMDIQYF. CDR3 in DNA: TGTGCCAGCAGTGAAGCCGCGGGGGGGATGGACATTCAGTACTTC.

The chain links TRBV9 to TRBJ1-5, with D tentatively TRBD1 (5 bases). The CDR3 contains 15 residues. Germline lookup yields CDR1 SGDLS and CDR2 YYNGEE. V lost 3 bases and J 2 bases, leaving 12 bases between the germline ends. The CDR3: CASSESGGGNQPQHF. The DNA for the CDR3 is TGTGCCAGCAGCGAATCGGGGGGAGGCAATCAGCCCCAGCATTTT.

The genes are TRBV6-5 and TRBJ1-1; D might be TRBD1 (6 bases). Germline assignment: CDR1 MNHEY and CDR2 SVGAGI. Trimming took 5 bases from V and 4 from J, leaving 17 bases between them. This CDR3 region has 15 residues. The CDR3 region has the DNA TGTGCCAGCAGTGCAACCATACAGGGTTTCACTGAAGCTTTCTTT. Translated, it gives CASSATIQGFTEAFF.

This sequence joins TRBV5-6 and TRBJ2-5, with 12 positions matching TRBD2. Germline CDR1 reads SGHDT; CDR2 reads YYEEEE. V shed 5 bases, J shed 4 bases, and the junction held 6 bases outside the gene matches. This CDR3 contains 15 residues. This chain's CDR3 is CASSTLAGGPETQYF. CDR3 nucleotide sequence: TGTGCCAGCAGTACCCTAGCGGGGGGGCCAGAGACCCAGTACTTC.

The chain employs TRBV29-1 and TRBJ2-5; D uncertain. Germline loops: CDR1 SQVTM, CDR2 ANQGSEA. The CDR3 contains 10 residues. The V end was cut by 1 base, the J end by 7 bases, with 4 bases between. DNA for the CDR3: TGCAGCGTTGAAGTGGGGACCCAGTACTTC. Translation: CSVEVGTQYF. Together with reference TRBV29-1 and TRBJ2-5, the CDR3 gives the full variable domain: SAVISQKPSRDICQRGTSLTIQCQVDSQVTMMFWYRQQPGQSLTLIATANQGSEATYESGFVIDKFPISRPNLTFSTLTVSNMSPEDSSIYLCSVEVGTQYFGPGTRLLVL.

This chain connects TRBV7-9 to TRBJ2-5, with D tentatively TRBD2 (5 bases). Germline-derived CDR1 and CDR2 are SEHNR and FQNEAQ (reference sequence). Trimming stripped 3 bases from V and 5 bases from J, with 13 bases between. The CDR3 is 14 amino acids. DNA for the CDR3: TGTGCCAGCAGCTTTGAGAGGGTTGAGGAGACCCAGTACTTC. It yields the protein CASSFERVEETQYF.

V usage is TRBV4-3 and J usage is TRBJ1-2; D uncertain. The CDR3 is made up of 16 amino acids. The germline gives CDR1 LGHNA, CDR2 YSLEER. Trimming pared 4 bases from V and 1 base from J, leaving 16 bases between. The CDR3 here is CASSRANNNINYGYTF. The CDR3 nucleotides read TGCGCCAGCAGCCGGGCCAATAACAATATTAACTATGGCTACACCTTC.

This clone was counted a single time. The chain links TRBV7-9 to TRBJ2-1; D may correspond to TRBD1 or TRBD2 (5 bases each). Germline values: CDR1 SEHNR, CDR2 FQNEAQ (reference sequence). This CDR3 is built from 17 residues. Trimming shortened V by 7 bases and J by 2 bases, and 21 bases separated the two germline ends. The CDR3, as DNA: TGTGCCAGCATCCCCCTAGCCGGGACGGTGGCCTACAATGAGCAGTTCTTC. It is translated as CASIPLAGTVAYNEQFF.

This clone has only a few counts. The V gene is TRBV7-9, the J gene TRBJ2-2; D uncertain. V dropped 3 bases and J dropped 8 bases, with 4 bases sitting between them. Germline V gene sequence: CDR1 SEHNR, CDR2 FQNEAQ (reference sequence). The CDR3 has 11 amino acids. The CDR3 DNA reads as TGTGCCAGCAGCTTCGGGGGGGAGCTGTTTTTT. Residues: CASSFGGELFF.

The V and J genes are TRBV2 and TRBJ1-3; 9 nucleotides align to TRBD1. Germline V lookup: CDR1 SNHLY, CDR2 FYNNEI. The CDR3 totals 15 residues. V lost 5 bases to trimming and J lost 4 bases; unmatched junction nucleotides: 6. The CDR3 spells CASSFGTGKGNTIYF. Written as DNA, the CDR3 is TGTGCCAGCAGTTTTGGGACAGGGAAAGGAAACACCATATATTTT.

This clone is deemed medium-sized. The chain employs TRBV19 and TRBJ2-7, with 11 bases matching TRBD1. Unmatched junction bases numbered 8, after V lost 4 bases and J lost 3 bases. From germline, CDR1 is LNHDA and CDR2 SQIVND (reference sequence). This CDR3 comprises 16 residues. This CDR3 reads CASSTNTGTGGYEQYF. CDR3 coding DNA: TGTGCCAGTAGTACTAACACCGGGACAGGGGGCTACGAGCAGTACTTC.

This clone was found a few times. The rearrangement joins TRBV7-2 to TRBJ1-6; 7 nucleotides line up with TRBD1. The V segment lost 4 bases and the J segment 8 bases; nucleotides outside the gene matches: 2. From germline, CDR1 is SGHTA and CDR2 FQGNSA. The CDR3 covers 13 residues. The CDR3 DNA follows: TGTGCCAGCAGCTCACAGGGGTATTCACCCCTCCACTTT. This codes for CASSSQGYSPLHF.

The gene calls are TRBV6-1 and TRBJ1-1, with a tentative D call TRBD1 (5 bases). The CDR3 consists of 12 residues. Germline CDR1 MNHNS, CDR2 SASEGT. V lost 1 base to trimming and J lost 6 bases, with 6 bases between them. CDR3 amino acids: CASSEVGAEAFF. CDR3 nucleotides: TGTGCCAGCAGTGAAGTAGGGGCTGAAGCTTTCTTT.

The chain joins TRBV19 to TRBJ2-5, with D tentatively TRBD1 (6 bases). The V gene's germline CDR1 is LNHDA and CDR2 SQIVND (reference sequence). The CDR3 runs to 14 residues. The V end was cut by 4 bases, the J end by 1 base, with 10 bases between. Here the CDR3 reads CASSTRTAQETQYF. The CDR3 DNA reads as TGTGCCAGTAGTACGCGGACAGCCCAAGAGACCCAGTACTTC.

This clone has a single count. The chain joins TRBV10-3 to TRBJ2-7, with 9 positions matching TRBD2. This CDR3 spans 14 amino acids. The V and J ends lost 5 bases and 0 bases, in that order; junction bases with no gene match: 2. Germline CDR1 and CDR2: ENHRY and SYGVKD. CDR3 DNA: TGTGCCATCAGTACTAGCGGGTCCTCCTACGAGCAGTACTTC. As protein: CAISTSGSSYEQYF.

This chain joins TRBV11-2 and TRBJ2-5; TRBD2 matches 11 bases. The CDR3 has 15 residues. With V trimmed by 2 bases and J by 3 bases, 2 bases remained unmatched. CDR1 and CDR2 from the germline V gene are SGHAT and FQNNGV. CDR3 region: CASSLMGLAEETQYF. CDR3 coding DNA: TGTGCCAGCAGCTTAATGGGACTAGCGGAAGAGACCCAGTACTTC.

The chain employs TRBV4-1 and TRBJ2-3; D uncertain. Germline loops: CDR1 MGHRA, CDR2 YSYEKL. Trimming pared 0 bases from V and 3 bases from J, leaving 10 bases between. The CDR3 is made up of 15 amino acids. CDR3 coding DNA: TGCGCCAGCAGCCAAGAGTGGGTTTTTACAGATACGCAGTATTTT. This translates into CASSQEWVFTDTQYF.

This chain links TRBV7-2 with TRBJ2-7; either TRBD1 or TRBD2 may fit D (5 bases each). Germline CDR1 and CDR2: SGHTA and FQGNSA. The CDR3 covers 19 residues. The V end was cut by 5 bases, the J end by 2 bases, with 28 bases between. CDR3 sequence: CASSPPLYLRGRVAYEQYF. The CDR3 DNA is TGTGCCAGCAGCCCTCCGCTATACCTTCGGGGACGGGTTGCCTACGAGCAGTACTTC.

The chain joins TRBV28 to TRBJ2-3, with D possibly TRBD1 on 5 matching bases. The V and J ends lost 10 bases and 2 bases respectively, with 25 bases between them. The germline V gene encodes CDR1 MDHEN and CDR2 SYDVKM. The CDR3 has 17 residues. In DNA, the CDR3 is TGTGCCATCAGCAGTTTATCAGGGATACTTTACACAGATACGCAGTATTTT. This sequence encodes CAISSLSGILYTDTQYF.

The CDR3 loop is CASSPDGLYGYTF. CDR3 nucleotides: TGTGCCAGCAGCCCCGACGGACTCTATGGCTACACCTTC. This chain uses TRBV6-6 with TRBJ1-2; no clear D. The germline V and J ends were trimmed by 6 bases and 4 bases, with 12 bases remaining between them. The length of the CDR3 is 13 residues. The germline CDR1 and CDR2 sequences are MNHNY and SVGAGI (reference sequence).

V and J are TRBV6-6 and TRBJ1-2, with 8 bases identical to TRBD1. V was clipped by 8 bases and J by 3 bases; unmatched bases: 5. The germline V gene has CDR1 MNHNY and CDR2 SVGAGI (reference sequence). There are 13 residues in the CDR3. Here the CDR3 reads CASDGQGYYGYTF. The DNA of the CDR3 is TGTGCCAGCGACGGACAGGGCTACTATGGCTACACCTTC.

The rearrangement joins TRBV7-9 to TRBJ1-6; 10 bases map to TRBD1. The CDR3 has 18 residues. CDR1 and CDR2 (germline): SEHNR, FQNEAQ (reference sequence). Trimming took 5 bases from V and 0 from J; bases not matched to a gene: 7. CDR3 sequence: CASSVGQGGSSYNSPLHF. CDR3 bases: TGTGCCAGCAGCGTCGGACAGGGGGGAAGCTCCTATAATTCACCCCTCCACTTT.

The chain joins TRBV2 to TRBJ1-3; tentatively, D is TRBD1 (5 bases). Germline CDR1 is SNHLY and CDR2 is FYNNEI. The CDR3 runs 15 residues. Trimming took 1 base from V and 2 from J, leaving 9 bases between them. CDR3 protein: CASSEGRGAGNTIYF. The CDR3 nucleotides are TGTGCCAGCAGTGAAGGGAGGGGAGCTGGAAACACCATATATTTT. The full variable domain, completed using reference TRBV2 and TRBJ1-3, is EPEVTQTPSHQVTQMGQEVILRCVPISNHLYFYWYRQILGQKVEFLVSFYNNEISEKSEIFDDQFSVERPDGSNFTLKIRSTKLEDSAMYFCASSEGRGAGNTIYFGEGSWLTVV.

This chain connects TRBV28 to TRBJ2-5, with 8 nucleotides matching TRBD2. With 8 bases clipped from V and 7 bases from J, the junction kept 15 bases outside the gene matches. This CDR3 contains 15 residues. The V gene's germline CDR1 is MDHEN and CDR2 SYDVKM. In nucleotides, the CDR3 is TGTGCCAGCTCCGTCGATGGAGCGGGGGCACGGACCCAGTACTTC. Translating it yields CASSVDGAGARTQYF. Looking up the rest from reference TRBV28 and TRBJ2-5 gives the full variable domain: DVKVTQSSRYLVKRTGEKVFLECVQDMDHENMFWYRQDPGLGLRLIYFSYDVKMKEKGDIPEGYSVSREKKERFSLILESASTNQTSMYLCASSVDGAGARTQYFGPGTRLLVL.

This chain links TRBV7-9 with TRBJ1-2; 7 positions agree with TRBD1. The ends lost 2 bases at V and 4 bases at J; junction bases unmatched: 7. Germline assignment: CDR1 SEHNR and CDR2 FQNEAQ (reference sequence). This CDR3 region has 15 residues. The CDR3 coding sequence is TGTGCCAGCAGCTTACATACAGGGGTGAGCTATGGCTACACCTTC. Translation gives CASSLHTGVSYGYTF.

V gene TRBV4-3 combines with J gene TRBJ2-2; TRBD2 matches 10 bases. The germline CDR1 and CDR2 sequences are LGHNA and YSLEER. V was pared by 0 bases and J by 2 bases, with 3 bases of the junction left unmatched. CDR3 size: 17 residues. CDR3 DNA sequence: TGCGCCAGCAGCCAAGAGGGACTAGCGCATAACACCGGGGAGCTGTTTTTT. Translated: CASSQEGLAHNTGELFF.

Only one count was recorded for this clone. The chain links TRBV27 to TRBJ2-7, with TRBD2 matching over 7 bases. The CDR3 extends over 19 amino acids. After removal of 7 bases from V and 2 bases from J, the junction contained 23 bases not matched to a gene. Germline loops: CDR1 MNHEY, CDR2 SMNVEV (reference sequence). This CDR3 is CASNTIRASGPHTPYEQYF. CDR3 DNA: TGTGCCAGCAACACGATTAGGGCTAGCGGACCACATACGCCCTACGAGCAGTACTTC.

This clone was found once. The CDR3 coding sequence is TGTGCCAGCAGCTTGGCAGCGAGGGACGAGCAGTTCTTC. Translating gives CASSLAARDEQFF. The chain combines TRBV5-4 with TRBJ2-1; D possibly matches TRBD1 or TRBD2 (5 bases each). Germline CDR1 is SGHNT and CDR2 is YYREEE (reference sequence). This CDR3 has 13 amino acids. V was trimmed by 0 bases and J by 10 bases, leaving 11 bases between them. Based on the CDR3 plus reference TRBV5-4 and TRBJ2-1, the full variable domain is ETGVTQSPTHLIKTRGQQVTLRCSSQSGHNTVSWYQQALGQGPQFIFQYYREEENGRGNFPPRFSGLQFPNYSSELNVNALELDDSALYLCASSLAARDEQFFGPGTRLTVL.

The V call is TRBV5-8, the J call TRBJ2-3; D is uncertain. Germline lookup yields CDR1 SGHTS and CDR2 YDEGEE. V lost 2 bases to trimming and J lost 0 bases, with 7 bases between them. The CDR3 is made up of 14 amino acids. The CDR3: CASSFGLSTDTQYF. The CDR3 DNA reads as TGTGCCAGCAGCTTCGGTCTGAGCACAGATACGCAGTATTTT.

The chain carries TRBV4-3 and TRBJ1-4; D gene ambiguous. V shed 1 base and J shed 5 bases, with 14 bases lying between them. In germline, CDR1 is LGHNA, CDR2 YSLEER. The CDR3 sequence is 16 residues long. CDR3 bases: TGCGCCAGCAGCCAAGTCGATAGCGTGGGGAATGAAAAACTGTTTTTT. It codes for CASSQVDSVGNEKLFF.

The CDR3 coding sequence is TGCGCCAGCAGCCAAGTTATGGGACAGGGGTTATCCTACGAGCAGTACTTC. Its translation is CASSQVMGQGLSYEQYF. The chain combines TRBV4-1 with TRBJ2-7; 10 nucleotides line up with TRBD1. Germline CDR1 MGHRA, CDR2 YSYEKL. Germline trimming cut 1 base from V and 1 base from J; bases unmatched to any gene: 7. This CDR3 has 17 residues.

About this clone itself: Other nucleotide sequences in the sample specify the same CDR3. The gene calls are TRBV11-2 and TRBJ1-1; D is possibly TRBD1 (6 bases). The CDR3 is 14 residues long. Germline CDR1 and CDR2: SGHAT and FQNNGV. The V and J ends lost 5 bases and 1 base respectively, with 11 bases between them. The CDR3: CASSLTDRNTEAFF. CDR3 DNA: TGTGCCAGCAGCCTTACGGACAGGAACACTGAAGCTTTCTTT.